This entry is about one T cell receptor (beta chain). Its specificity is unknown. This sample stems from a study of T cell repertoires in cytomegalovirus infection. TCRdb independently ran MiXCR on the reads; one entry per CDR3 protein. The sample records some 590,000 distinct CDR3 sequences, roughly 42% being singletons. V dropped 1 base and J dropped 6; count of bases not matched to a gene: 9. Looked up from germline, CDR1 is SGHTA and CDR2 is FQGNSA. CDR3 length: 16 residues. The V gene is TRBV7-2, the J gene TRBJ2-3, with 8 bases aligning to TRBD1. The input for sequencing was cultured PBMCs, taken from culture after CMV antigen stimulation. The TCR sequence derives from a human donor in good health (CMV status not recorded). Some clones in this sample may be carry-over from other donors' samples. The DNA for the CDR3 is TGTGCCAGCAGCTTAGTCAGCGGACAGGGTGACGATACGCAGTATTTT. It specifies CASSLVSGQGDDTQYF. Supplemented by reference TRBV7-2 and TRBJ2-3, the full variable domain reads GAGVSQSPSNKVTEKGKDVELRCDPISGHTALYWYRQSLGQGLEFLIYFQGNSAPDKSGLPSDRFSAERTGGSVSTLTIQRTQQEDSAVYLCASSLVSGQGDDTQYFGPGTRLTVL.